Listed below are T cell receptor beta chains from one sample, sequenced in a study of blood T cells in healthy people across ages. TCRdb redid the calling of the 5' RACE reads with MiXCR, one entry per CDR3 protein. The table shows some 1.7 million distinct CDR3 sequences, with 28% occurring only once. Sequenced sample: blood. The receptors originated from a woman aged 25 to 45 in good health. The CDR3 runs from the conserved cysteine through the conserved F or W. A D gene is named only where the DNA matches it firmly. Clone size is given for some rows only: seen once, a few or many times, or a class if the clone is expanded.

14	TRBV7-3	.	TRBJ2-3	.	CASSPDRDPDTQYF	TGTGCCAGCAGCCCAGATCGCGACCCAGATACGCAGTATTTT
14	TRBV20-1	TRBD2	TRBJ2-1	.	CSAGGGVGGHEQFF	TGCAGTGCCGGGGGGGGAGTAGGGGGACATGAGCAGTTCTTC
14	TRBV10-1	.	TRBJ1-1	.	CASSEWTINWPAFF	TGCGCCAGCAGTGAGTGGACCATAAACTGGCCGGCTTTCTTT
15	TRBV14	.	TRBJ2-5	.	CASSSSVGVQATQYF	TGTGCCAGCAGCAGCTCGGTGGGGGTCCAAGCGACCCAGTACTTC
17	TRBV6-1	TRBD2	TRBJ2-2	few	CASSPLDGLAEAGELFF	TGTGCCAGCAGCCCGCTAGATGGACTAGCGGAGGCCGGGGAGCTGTTTTTT
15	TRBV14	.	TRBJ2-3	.	CASSQGEFNTDTQYF	TGTGCCAGCAGCCAGGGGGAGTTTAACACAGATACGCAGTATTTT
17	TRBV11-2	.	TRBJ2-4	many	CASSSHRTAVTGNIQYF	TGTGCCAGCAGCTCCCACAGGACAGCGGTTACGGGAAACATTCAGTACTTC
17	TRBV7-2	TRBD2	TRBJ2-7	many	CASSLVGLASGSHEQYF	TGTGCCAGCAGCTTAGTTGGTTTGGCTAGCGGGTCCCACGAGCAGTACTTC
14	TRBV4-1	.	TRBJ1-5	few	CASSQEDRGQPQHF	TGCGCCAGCAGCCAAGAAGACCGGGGGCAGCCCCAGCATTTT
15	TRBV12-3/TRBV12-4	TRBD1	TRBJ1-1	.	CASSGGTGVNTEAFF	TGTGCCAGCAGCGGGGGGACAGGGGTGAACACTGAAGCTTTCTTT
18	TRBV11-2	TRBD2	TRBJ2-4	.	CASSLLNGGAGTKNIQYF	TGTGCCAGCAGCTTATTAAACGGGGGGGCAGGGACCAAAAACATTCAGTACTTC
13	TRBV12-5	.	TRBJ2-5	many	CASGVDTEEIQYF	TGTGCTAGTGGTGTGGACACAGAAGAGATCCAGTACTTC
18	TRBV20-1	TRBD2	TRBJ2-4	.	CSARFGLAGGPAKNIQYF	TGCAGTGCTAGATTTGGCCTAGCGGGGGGACCAGCCAAAAACATTCAGTACTTC
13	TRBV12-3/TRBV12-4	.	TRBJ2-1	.	CASSPNRAPKRFF	TGTGCCAGCAGTCCGAACCGGGCTCCTAAGAGGTTCTTC
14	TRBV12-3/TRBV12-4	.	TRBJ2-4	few	CASSPRPTHNEQYF	TGTGCCAGCAGTCCGAGGCCGACCCACAATGAGCAGTACTTC
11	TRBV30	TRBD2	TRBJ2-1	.	CARGEVNEQFF	TGTGCCCGGGGGGAGGTGAATGAGCAGTTCTTC
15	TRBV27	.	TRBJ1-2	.	CAGSWSSDGSRGYTF	TGTGCCGGCAGTTGGAGCTCCGACGGAAGTCGGGGCTACACCTTC
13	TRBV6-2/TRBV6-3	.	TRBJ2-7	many	CASDGTGLREQYF	TGTGCCAGCGATGGGACCGGTTTGCGCGAGCAGTACTTC
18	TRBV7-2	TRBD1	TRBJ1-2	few	CASSLSALDRAQNYGYTF	TGTGCCAGCAGCTTATCCGCCCTCGACAGGGCCCAAAACTATGGCTACACCTTC
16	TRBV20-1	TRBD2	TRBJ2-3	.	CSASPPNRGGRDTQYF	TGCAGTGCTAGCCCCCCCAACCGGGGGGGCCGAGATACGCAGTATTTT
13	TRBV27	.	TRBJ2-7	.	CASSPRPLSEQYF	TGTGCCAGCAGTCCCAGGCCGCTTTCCGAGCAGTACTTC
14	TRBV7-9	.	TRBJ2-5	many	CASSHAEERGTQYF	TGTGCCAGCAGCCACGCCGAAGAGAGGGGGACCCAGTACTTC
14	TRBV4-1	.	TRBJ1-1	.	CASSQAPRGTEAFF	TGCGCCAGCAGCCAGGCCCCCAGGGGCACTGAAGCTTTCTTT
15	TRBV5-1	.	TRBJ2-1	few	CASSLAPGQYNEQFF	TGCGCCAGCAGCTTGGCTCCCGGACAGTACAATGAGCAGTTCTTC
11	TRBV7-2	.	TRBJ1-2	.	CAVTEVYGYTF	TGTGCCGTCACTGAGGTCTATGGCTACACCTTC
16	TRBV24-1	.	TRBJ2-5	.	CATSEASSRGQETQYF	TGTGCCACCAGTGAGGCGAGTAGCAGGGGACAAGAGACCCAGTACTTC
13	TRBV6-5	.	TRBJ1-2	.	CASSQPGKYGYTF	TGTGCCAGCAGTCAACCCGGGAAGTATGGCTACACCTTC
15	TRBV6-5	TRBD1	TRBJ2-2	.	CASSPRQGYPGELFF	TGTGCCAGCAGTCCCCGACAGGGGTATCCCGGGGAGCTGTTTTTT
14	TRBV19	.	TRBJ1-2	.	CASSTLGRNYGYTF	TGTGCCAGTAGTACGTTGGGCAGGAACTATGGCTACACCTTC
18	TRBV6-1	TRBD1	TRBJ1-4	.	CASSLDRGLGATNEKLFF	TGTGCCAGCAGTCTAGACAGGGGGCTGGGGGCGACTAATGAAAAACTGTTTTTT
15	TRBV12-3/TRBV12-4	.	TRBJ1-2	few	CACTPPGLRTYGYTF	TGTGCCTGCACCCCGCCAGGATTAAGAACCTATGGCTACACCTTC
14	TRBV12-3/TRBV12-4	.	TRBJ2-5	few	CASSLAEKVETQYF	TGTGCCAGCAGTTTGGCGGAGAAGGTAGAGACCCAGTACTTC
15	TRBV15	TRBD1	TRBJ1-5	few	CATSDTGTGNQPQHF	TGTGCCACCAGTGATACCGGGACAGGTAATCAGCCCCAGCATTTT